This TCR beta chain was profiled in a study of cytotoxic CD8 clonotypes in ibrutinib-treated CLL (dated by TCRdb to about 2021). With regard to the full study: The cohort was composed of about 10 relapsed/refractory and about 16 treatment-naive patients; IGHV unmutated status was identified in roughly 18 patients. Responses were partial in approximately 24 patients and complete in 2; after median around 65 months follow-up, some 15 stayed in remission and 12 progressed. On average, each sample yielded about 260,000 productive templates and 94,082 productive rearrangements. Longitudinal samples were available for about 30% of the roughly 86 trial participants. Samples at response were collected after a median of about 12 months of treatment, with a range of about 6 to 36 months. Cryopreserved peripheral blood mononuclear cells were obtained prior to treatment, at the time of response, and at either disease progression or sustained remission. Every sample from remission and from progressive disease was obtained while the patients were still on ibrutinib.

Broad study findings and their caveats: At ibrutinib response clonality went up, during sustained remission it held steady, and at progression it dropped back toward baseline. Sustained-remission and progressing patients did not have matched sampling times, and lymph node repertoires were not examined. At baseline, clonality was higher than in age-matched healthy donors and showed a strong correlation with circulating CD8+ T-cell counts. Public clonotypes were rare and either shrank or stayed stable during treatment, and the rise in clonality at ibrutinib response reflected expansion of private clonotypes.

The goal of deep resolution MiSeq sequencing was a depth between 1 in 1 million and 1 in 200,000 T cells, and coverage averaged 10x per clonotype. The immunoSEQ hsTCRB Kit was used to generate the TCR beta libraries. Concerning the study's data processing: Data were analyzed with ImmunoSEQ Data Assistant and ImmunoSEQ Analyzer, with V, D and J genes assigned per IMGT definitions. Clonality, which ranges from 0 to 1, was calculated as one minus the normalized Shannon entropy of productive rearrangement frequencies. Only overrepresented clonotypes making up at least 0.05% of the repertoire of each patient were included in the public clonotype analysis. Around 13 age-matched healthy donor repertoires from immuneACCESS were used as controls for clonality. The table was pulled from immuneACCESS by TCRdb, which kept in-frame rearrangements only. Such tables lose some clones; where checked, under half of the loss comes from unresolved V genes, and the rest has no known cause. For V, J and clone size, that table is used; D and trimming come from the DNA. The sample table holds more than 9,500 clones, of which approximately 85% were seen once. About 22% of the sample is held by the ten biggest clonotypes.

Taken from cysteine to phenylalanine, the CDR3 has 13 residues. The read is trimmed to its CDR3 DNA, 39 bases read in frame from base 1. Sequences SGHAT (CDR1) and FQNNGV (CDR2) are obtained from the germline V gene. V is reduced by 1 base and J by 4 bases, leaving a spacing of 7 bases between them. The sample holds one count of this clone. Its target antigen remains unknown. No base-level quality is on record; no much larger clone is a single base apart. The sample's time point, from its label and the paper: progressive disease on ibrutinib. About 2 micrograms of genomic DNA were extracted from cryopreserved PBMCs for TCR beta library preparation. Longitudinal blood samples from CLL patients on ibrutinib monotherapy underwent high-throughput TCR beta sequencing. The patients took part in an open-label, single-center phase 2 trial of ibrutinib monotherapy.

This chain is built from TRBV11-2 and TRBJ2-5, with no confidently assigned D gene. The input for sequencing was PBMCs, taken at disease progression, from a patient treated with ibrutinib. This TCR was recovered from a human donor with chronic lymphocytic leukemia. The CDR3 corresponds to CASSLVALETQYF. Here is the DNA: TGTGCCAGCAGCTTAGTTGCGTTAGAGACCCAGTACTTC.